The next 21 T cell receptor beta chains were all read from a single sample in a study of blood T cell repertoires in COVID-19. Clones were sequenced by immunoSEQ multiplex PCR, and TCRdb holds only the in-frame ones, with some missing. The table includes some 170,000 clones, approximately 88% detected once. The sequencing input was peripheral blood. The source is a woman aged 50 to 60 with acute or convalescent COVID-19.

The rearrangement links TRBV4-3 to TRBJ2-3; 7 bases are shared with TRBD1. The CDR3 sequence is 15 residues long. Trimming took 1 base from V and 5 from J; bases not matched to a gene: 6. Germline V CDR1 and CDR2: LGHNA, YSLEER. The CDR3 region has the DNA TGCGCCAGCAGCCAAGCCTTGGCAGGGGGAGATACGCAGTATTTT. Its translation: CASSQALAGGDTQYF.

The sample holds one count of this clone. The rearrangement joins TRBV3-1 (or the pseudogene TRBV3-2) to TRBJ2-1, with 13 positions matching TRBD2. Germline V gives CDR1 LGHDT, CDR2 YNNKEL (reference sequence). V lost 4 bases to trimming and J lost 3 bases; unmatched junction nucleotides: 6. This CDR3 spans 17 amino acids. The CDR3 protein is CASSLRGLAGVYNEQFF. The CDR3, as DNA: TGTGCCAGCAGCCTTCGCGGACTAGCGGGGGTCTACAATGAGCAGTTCTTC.

The chain employs TRBV11-2 and TRBJ1-2; D is uncertain. CDR1 is SGHAT, CDR2 FQNNGV, per germline. Trimming stripped 5 bases from V and 8 bases from J, with 21 bases between. This CDR3 contains 15 residues. In DNA form, the CDR3 reads TGTGCCAGCAGCCAAAGCGACGCCCGATCCGGGGGCTACACCTTC. Its protein is CASSQSDARSGGYTF.

The J gene is TRBJ2-7, the V gene TRBV14, with 7 nucleotides matching TRBD1. The CDR3 spans 16 residues. The ends lost 3 bases at V and 0 bases at J; junction bases unmatched: 8. CDR1 and CDR2 (germline): SGHDN, FVKESK. The CDR3 nucleotides read TGTGCCAGCAGCCATTTAACAGGGGTCGGCTCCTACGAGCAGTACTTC. As protein: CASSHLTGVGSYEQYF. Variable domain in full (rest from reference TRBV14 and TRBJ2-7): EAGVTQFPSHSVIEKGQTVTLRCDPISGHDNLYWYRRVMGKEIKFLLHFVKESKQDESGMPNNRFLAERTGGTYSTLKVQPAELEDSGVYFCASSHLTGVGSYEQYFGPGTRLTVT.

The rearrangement uses TRBV18 and TRBJ1-2; no clear D. Trimming left V 2 bases short and J 4 bases short, with 11 bases between. Germline V lookup: CDR1 KGHSH, CDR2 LQKENI. This CDR3 is built from 14 residues. The chain's CDR3 is CASSPGSEGYGYTF. The CDR3 DNA reads TGTGCCAGCTCACCAGGGAGCGAGGGCTATGGCTACACCTTC.

The chain couples TRBV30 to TRBJ1-1; no clear D gene. Trimming shortened V by 1 base and J by 10 bases, and 16 bases separated the two germline ends. From germline, CDR1 is GTSNPN and CDR2 SVGIG (reference sequence). The CDR3 spans 13 residues. CDR3 in amino acids: CAWSDQVLSRAFF. The CDR3, as DNA: TGTGCCTGGAGTGATCAGGTCCTTTCGAGAGCTTTCTTT.

This clone was recorded a few times. The chain uses TRBV7-2 and TRBJ2-2; the match to TRBD2 covers 10 bases. This CDR3 is built from 16 residues. Germline-derived CDR1 and CDR2 are SGHTA and FQGNSA. V lost 5 bases, J lost 6 bases, and 9 bases stayed unmatched. DNA of the CDR3: TGTGCCAGCAGCCCCGGACTAGCGGCCGGACCCGGGGAGCTGTTTTTT. This codes for CASSPGLAAGPGELFF.

CDR3 sequence: CSVGGGQGPYEQYF. The CDR3 region has the DNA TGCAGCGTTGGGGGGGGGCAGGGACCCTACGAGCAGTACTTC. The chain links TRBV29-1 to TRBJ2-7; D is possibly TRBD2 (7 bases). The CDR3 runs to 14 residues. Trimming left V 4 bases short and J 2 bases short, with 15 bases between. CDR1 and CDR2 (germline): SQVTM, ANQGSEA.

The chain joins TRBV6-6 to TRBJ1-2; D perhaps matches TRBD1 (5 bases). Germline values: CDR1 MNHNY, CDR2 SVGAGI (reference sequence). CDR3 length: 11 amino acids. The V end was cut by 7 bases, the J end by 6 bases, with 9 bases between. The CDR3: CASKGVDGYTF. The CDR3 coding sequence is TGTGCCAGCAAAGGGGTGGATGGCTACACCTTC.

This clone was detected only a few times. The chain has TRBV3-1 (or the pseudogene TRBV3-2) and TRBJ1-5; TRBD1 matches 9 bases. CDR1 is LGHDT and CDR2 is YNNKEL in the germline V gene (reference sequence). The CDR3 has 14 residues. V lost 4 bases to trimming and J lost 6 bases; unmatched junction nucleotides: 4. CDR3 region: CASSLGTGSQPQHF. The CDR3 region has the DNA TGTGCCAGCAGCCTCGGGACAGGGAGTCAGCCCCAGCATTTT.

This chain connects TRBV18 to TRBJ2-1; 7 positions agree with TRBD2. The germline V gene encodes CDR1 KGHSH and CDR2 LQKENI. V lost 6 bases and J lost 6; bases outside the gene matches: 8. There are 14 residues in the CDR3. Here the CDR3 DNA reads TGTGCCAGCTCCGGGCCAGGGAGGGTCAATGAGCAGTTCTTC. As protein: CASSGPGRVNEQFF.

J is TRBJ1-1 and V is TRBV5-4; weak D call: TRBD1 (5 bases). The CDR3 consists of 15 residues. Germline CDR1 and CDR2: SGHNT and YYREEE (reference sequence). The V end was cut by 4 bases, the J end by 5 bases, with 18 bases between. The CDR3 DNA sequence: TGTGCCAGCAGCCCTTGGACCGGGGGTCGGACTGAAGCTTTCTTT. Translation gives CASSPWTGGRTEAFF. The full variable domain, its missing parts supplied by reference TRBV5-4 and TRBJ1-1, is ETGVTQSPTHLIKTRGQQVTLRCSSQSGHNTVSWYQQALGQGPQFIFQYYREEENGRGNFPPRFSGLQFPNYSSELNVNALELDDSALYLCASSPWTGGRTEAFFGQGTRLTVV.

The J gene is TRBJ2-3, the V gene TRBV5-1; 12 nucleotides match TRBD2. The CDR3 is 15 residues long. CDR1 SGHRS and CDR2 YFSETQ come from the germline V gene. V shed 4 bases and J 4 bases; nucleotides not matched to a gene: 4. The DNA of the CDR3 is TGCGCCAGCAGCACGGGACTAGCGGGCGCAGATACGCAGTATTTT. Translation gives CASSTGLAGADTQYF.

V gene TRBV6-5 combines with J gene TRBJ1-1; D ambiguous. V was clipped by 2 bases and J by 0 bases, with 4 bases between them. This CDR3 region has 13 residues. Germline V lookup: CDR1 MNHEY, CDR2 SVGAGI. The CDR3: CASSYLLNTEAFF. The CDR3 DNA is TGTGCCAGCAGTTACCTATTGAACACTGAAGCTTTCTTT.

The chain uses TRBV6-2 or TRBV6-3 and TRBJ1-5; 11 nucleotides match TRBD1. Per germline, CDR1 MNHEY and CDR2 SVGEGT. V shed 0 bases and J 5 bases; nucleotides not matched to a gene: 12. The CDR3 is 19 amino acids. The DNA for the CDR3 is TGTGCCAGCAGTTACTCAACCAAGGACCGGGACAGGGGGGATCAGCCCCAGCATTTT. Protein: CASSYSTKDRDRGDQPQHF.

This clone has just a few counts. The rearrangement uses TRBV10-2 and TRBJ1-2, with 7 bases that match TRBD1. J gave up 4 bases and V 0 bases, and 11 bases lay outside the gene matches. Germline CDR1 and CDR2: WSHSY and SAAADI. CDR3 length equals 17 residues. CDR3 residues: CASSESITRGQSYGYTF. CDR3 sequence (DNA): TGCGCCAGCAGTGAGTCCATTACAAGGGGGCAGAGCTATGGCTACACCTTC.

The chain combines TRBV13 with TRBJ2-2; maybe TRBD1 (7 bases). Germline V gene sequence: CDR1 PRHDT, CDR2 FYEKMQ (reference sequence). The V and J ends lost 5 bases and 8 bases respectively, with 18 bases between them. The CDR3 is made up of 15 amino acids. CDR3 DNA: TGTGCCAGCAGCCACGACAGGGACTCACGAGGGGAGCTGTTTTTT. Translated, it gives CASSHDRDSRGELFF. Based on the CDR3 plus reference TRBV13 and TRBJ2-2, the full variable domain is AAGVIQSPRHLIKEKRETATLKCYPIPRHDTVYWYQQGPGQDPQFLISFYEKMQSDKGSIPDRFSAQQFSDYHSELNMSSLELGDSALYFCASSHDRDSRGELFFGEGSRLTVL.

The chain employs TRBV7-2 and TRBJ2-7; 13 nucleotides match TRBD2. In germline, CDR1 is SGHTA, CDR2 FQGNSA. CDR3 length equals 17 residues. V shed 1 base and J 6 bases; nucleotides not matched to a gene: 9. The CDR3 loop reads CASSLDPGLAGIGEQYF. The CDR3 region has the DNA TGTGCCAGCAGCTTAGACCCGGGACTAGCGGGGATTGGCGAGCAGTACTTC. The full variable domain, rest sourced from reference TRBV7-2 and TRBJ2-7, is GAGVSQSPSNKVTEKGKDVELRCDPISGHTALYWYRQSLGQGLEFLIYFQGNSAPDKSGLPSDRFSAERTGGSVSTLTIQRTQQEDSAVYLCASSLDPGLAGIGEQYFGPGTRLTVT.

The rearrangement joins TRBV7-2 to TRBJ1-2; 9 positions match TRBD1. The ends lost 5 bases at V and 2 bases at J; junction bases unmatched: 6. Germline lookup yields CDR1 SGHTA and CDR2 FQGNSA. The CDR3 loop spans 15 amino acids. The CDR3 DNA reads TGTGCCAGCAGCCTTTTACAGGGGGCGAACTATGGCTACACCTTC. Its protein product is CASSLLQGANYGYTF.

The V gene is TRBV7-2, the J gene TRBJ2-2, with a tentative D call TRBD2 (6 bases). There are 15 residues in the CDR3. CDR1 is SGHTA and CDR2 is FQGNSA in the germline V gene. Between the trimmed V and J ends, which lost 1 base and 5 bases, there was a span of 11 bases. In nucleotides, the CDR3 is TGTGCCAGCAGCTTAGACCACCGGGGGACCGGGGAGCTGTTTTTT. It codes for CASSLDHRGTGELFF. Supplemented by reference TRBV7-2 and TRBJ2-2, the full variable domain reads GAGVSQSPSNKVTEKGKDVELRCDPISGHTALYWYRQSLGQGLEFLIYFQGNSAPDKSGLPSDRFSAERTGGSVSTLTIQRTQQEDSAVYLCASSLDHRGTGELFFGEGSRLTVL.

This clone was found once. V gene TRBV5-1 combines with J gene TRBJ2-5; 7 bases are a match to TRBD1. CDR1 and CDR2 from the germline V gene are SGHRS and YFSETQ. V lost 0 bases to trimming and J lost 5 bases; unmatched junction nucleotides: 7. The CDR3 loop spans 15 amino acids. The CDR3, as DNA: TGCGCCAGCAGCTTGGAAGGGGGCCTGTGGGAGACCCAGTACTTC. It codes for CASSLEGGLWETQYF.